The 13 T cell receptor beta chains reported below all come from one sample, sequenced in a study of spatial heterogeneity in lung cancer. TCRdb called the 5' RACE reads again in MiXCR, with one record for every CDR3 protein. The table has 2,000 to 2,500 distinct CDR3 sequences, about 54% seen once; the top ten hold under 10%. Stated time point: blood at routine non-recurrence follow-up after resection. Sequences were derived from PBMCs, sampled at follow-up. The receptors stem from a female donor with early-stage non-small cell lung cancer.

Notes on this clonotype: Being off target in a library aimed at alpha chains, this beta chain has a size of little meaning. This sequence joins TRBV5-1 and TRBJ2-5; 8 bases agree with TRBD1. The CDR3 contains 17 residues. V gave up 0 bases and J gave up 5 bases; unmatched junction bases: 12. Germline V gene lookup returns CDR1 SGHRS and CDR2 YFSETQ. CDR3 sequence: CASSLDPAAGGRETQYF. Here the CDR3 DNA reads TGCGCCAGCAGCTTGGATCCGGCGGCAGGGGGCCGGGAGACCCAGTACTTC.

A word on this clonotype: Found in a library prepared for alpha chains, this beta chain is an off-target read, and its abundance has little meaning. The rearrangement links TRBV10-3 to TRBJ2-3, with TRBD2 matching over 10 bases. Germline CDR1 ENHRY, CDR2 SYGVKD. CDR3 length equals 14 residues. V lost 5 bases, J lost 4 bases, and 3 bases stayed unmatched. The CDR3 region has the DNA TGTGCCATCAGTTGGAGCGGGGGGGCAGATACGCAGTATTTT. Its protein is CAISWSGGADTQYF.

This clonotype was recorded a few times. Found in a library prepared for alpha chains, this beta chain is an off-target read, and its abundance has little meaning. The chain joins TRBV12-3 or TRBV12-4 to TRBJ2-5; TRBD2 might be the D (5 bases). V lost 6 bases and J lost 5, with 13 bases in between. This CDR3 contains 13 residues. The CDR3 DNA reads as TGTGCCAGCAGCCGGGATGTTTCTGAGACCCAGTACTTC. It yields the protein CASSRDVSETQYF.

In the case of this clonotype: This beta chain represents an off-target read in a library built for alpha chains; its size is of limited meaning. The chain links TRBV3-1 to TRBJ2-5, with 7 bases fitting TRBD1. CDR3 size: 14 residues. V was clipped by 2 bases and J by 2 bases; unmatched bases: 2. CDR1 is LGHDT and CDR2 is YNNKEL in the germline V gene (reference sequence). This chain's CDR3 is CASSQPGQQETQYF. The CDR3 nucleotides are TGTGCCAGCAGCCAACCGGGACAGCAAGAGACCCAGTACTTC.

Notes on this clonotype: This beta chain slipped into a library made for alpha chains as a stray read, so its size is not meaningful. The DNA for the CDR3 is TGTGCCAGCAGCCAAACAGGGACAGGGATAGCCGAGCAGTTCTTC. Translated, it gives CASSQTGTGIAEQFF. This chain links TRBV3-1 with TRBJ2-1; TRBD1 matches at 9 bases. The V and J ends lost 2 bases and 10 bases, in that order; junction bases with no gene match: 9. The CDR3 has 15 amino acids. Looked up from germline, CDR1 is LGHDT and CDR2 is YNNKEL (reference sequence).

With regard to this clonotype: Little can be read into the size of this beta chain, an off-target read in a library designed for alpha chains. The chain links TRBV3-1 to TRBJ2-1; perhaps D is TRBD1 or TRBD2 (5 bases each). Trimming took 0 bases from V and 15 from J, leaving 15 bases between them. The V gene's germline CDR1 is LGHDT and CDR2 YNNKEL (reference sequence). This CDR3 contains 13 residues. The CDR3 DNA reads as TGTGCCAGCAGCCAAGATAGGGGCCTGGGACGGTTCTTC. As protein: CASSQDRGLGRFF.

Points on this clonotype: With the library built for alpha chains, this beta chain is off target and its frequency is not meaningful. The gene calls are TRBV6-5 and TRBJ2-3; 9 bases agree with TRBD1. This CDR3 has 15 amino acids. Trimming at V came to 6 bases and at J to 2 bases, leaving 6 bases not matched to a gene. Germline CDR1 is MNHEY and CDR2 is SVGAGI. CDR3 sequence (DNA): TGTGCCAGCAGCCCGACAGGGGGGAACACAGATACGCAGTATTTT. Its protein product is CASSPTGGNTDTQYF.

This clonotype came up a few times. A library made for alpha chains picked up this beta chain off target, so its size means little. The CDR3 sequence is CSVYGLAGGSSYEQYF. CDR3 DNA: TGCAGCGTTTACGGACTAGCGGGAGGATCAAGCTACGAGCAGTACTTC. This sequence joins TRBV29-1 and TRBJ2-7, with 14 bases lining up with TRBD2. The V gene's germline CDR1 is SQVTM and CDR2 ANQGSEA. V shed 5 bases, J shed 3 bases, and the junction held 9 bases outside the gene matches. This CDR3 is built from 16 residues.

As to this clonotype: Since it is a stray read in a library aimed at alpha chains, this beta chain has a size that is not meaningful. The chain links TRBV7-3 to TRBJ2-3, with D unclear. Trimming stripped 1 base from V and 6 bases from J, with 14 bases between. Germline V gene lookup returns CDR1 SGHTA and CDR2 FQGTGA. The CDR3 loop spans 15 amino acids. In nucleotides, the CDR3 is TGTGCCAGCAGCTTAAATCCCCCGGACGTCGATACGCAGTATTTT. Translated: CASSLNPPDVDTQYF.

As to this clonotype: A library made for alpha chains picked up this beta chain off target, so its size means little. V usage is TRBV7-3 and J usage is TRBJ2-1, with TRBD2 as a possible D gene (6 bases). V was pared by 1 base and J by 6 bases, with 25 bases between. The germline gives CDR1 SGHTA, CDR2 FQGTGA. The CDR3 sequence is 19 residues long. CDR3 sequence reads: CASSLKRIGGPRVGNEQFF. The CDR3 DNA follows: TGTGCCAGCAGCTTAAAGCGGATTGGAGGGCCTAGAGTCGGCAATGAGCAGTTCTTC. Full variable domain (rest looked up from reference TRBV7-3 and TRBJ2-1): GAGVSQTPSNKVTEKGKYVELRCDPISGHTALYWYRQSLGQGPEFLIYFQGTGAADDSGLPNDRFFAVRPEGSVSTLKIQRTERGDSAVYLCASSLKRIGGPRVGNEQFFGPGTRLTVL.

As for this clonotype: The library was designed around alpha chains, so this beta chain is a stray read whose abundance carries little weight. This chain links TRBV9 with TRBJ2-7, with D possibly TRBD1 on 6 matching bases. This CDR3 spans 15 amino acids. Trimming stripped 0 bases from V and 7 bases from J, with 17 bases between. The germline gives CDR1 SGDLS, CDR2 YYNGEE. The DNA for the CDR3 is TGTGCCAGCAGCGTAGAGGACAGATCCTGGGAAGAGCAGTACTTC. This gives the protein CASSVEDRSWEEQYF.

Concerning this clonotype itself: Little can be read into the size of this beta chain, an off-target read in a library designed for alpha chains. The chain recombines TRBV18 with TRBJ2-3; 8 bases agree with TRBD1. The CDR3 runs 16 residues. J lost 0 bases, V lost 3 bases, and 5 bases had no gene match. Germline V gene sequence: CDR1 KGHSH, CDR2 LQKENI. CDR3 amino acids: CASSPMQGASTDTQYF. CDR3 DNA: TGTGCCAGCTCACCCATGCAGGGGGCCAGCACAGATACGCAGTATTTT.

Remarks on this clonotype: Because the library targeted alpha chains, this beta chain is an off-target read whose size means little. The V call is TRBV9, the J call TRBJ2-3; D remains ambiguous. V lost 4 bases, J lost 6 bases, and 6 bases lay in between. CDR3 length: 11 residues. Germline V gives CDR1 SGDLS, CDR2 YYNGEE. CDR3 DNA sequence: TGTGCCAGCAGCCTGGGGGATACGCAGTATTTT. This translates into CASSLGDTQYF.